This T cell receptor (beta chain) was identified during a study of blood T cell repertoires in COVID-19. Study-wide context: Samples taken during acute and convalescent COVID-19 were collected in the United States, Italy and Spain.

Methods used by the authors: From reference gene primer amplification, estimates of nucleated cell counts were derived. Sequencing used immunoSEQ multiplex PCR; TCRdb keeps in-frame clones, though not all of them. V and J calls and clone size are as listed in that table; D and trimming were resolved from the DNA. Of fewer than 350,000 clones listed, roughly 85% are singletons. V lost 3 bases and J 6 bases, leaving 18 bases between the germline ends. The CDR3 runs 16 residues. CDR1 is MNHNS and CDR2 is SASEGT in the germline V gene. The chain links TRBV6-1 to TRBJ1-5; tentatively, D is TRBD1 (5 bases). This TCR came from a woman in her 40s who had recovered from COVID-19. The source material was PBMCs or T cells enriched from blood (not recorded which). CDR3 coding DNA: TGTGCCAGCAGTGAGTTAGACGGGGGAGTGGCTCAGCCCCAGCATTTT. This gives the protein CASSELDGGVAQPQHF.